The T cell receptor beta chain under discussion was sequenced for a study of vaccination and CD4 T cells after COVID-19. In the study overall: Blood was drawn a median roughly 66 days post second dose, range 14 to 241. The authors used overlapping spike peptides from SARS-CoV-2, HCoV-NL63, HCoV-OC43 and HCoV-229E to stimulate cells. Study-wide results and caveats: Reactive clone data from convalescent patients indicated a median of about 86% appearing only post-vaccination.

The CDR3 contains 15 residues. Per germline, CDR1 WSHSY and CDR2 SAAADI. V lost 0 bases and J lost 1, with 9 bases in between. Once obtained from cultured CD4+ T cells, the DNA was sequenced using the Oncomine TCR Beta short-read assay. Scientists extracted genomic DNA from CD4+ T cells grown in culture. TCRdb reanalysed the PCR reads using MiXCR and keeps one entry per CDR3 protein. The repertoire includes roughly 11,000 distinct CDR3 sequences, 50% to 60% of them detected once, and roughly 26% sits in the top ten. About this clonotype: Its antigen is not identified.

Stated treatment: roughly ten-day PBMC culture with coronavirus spike peptide pools or control peptides (ViraFEST assay). The sequencing sample was made of CD4+ T cells from blood, cultured in vitro. This TCR came from a human donor who had recovered from COVID-19. The V and J genes are TRBV10-2 and TRBJ1-1, with TRBD1 as a possible D gene (5 bases). CDR3: CASSESRGANTEAFF. The CDR3 DNA reads as TGCGCCAGCAGTGAGTCTAGAGGGGCGAACACTGAAGCTTTCTTT.